One sample yielded the 8 T cell receptor beta chains listed below, sequenced in a study of identical twins (TCRdb year 2016). The library was obtained by 5' RACE. The listed sequencing device is Illumina HiSeq 2000. The public reads were reprocessed in TCRdb via fastp at Q25 and MiXCR, keeping in-frame beta chains. One record per CDR3 amino acid sequence lists the most common genes and DNA. This sample gives 500,000 to 550,000 distinct CDR3 sequences in total; less than 25% of them show up just once. 0.91% of the sample rests with the top ten. These sequences were also reported in another study, on T cells expressing NK-cell markers.

The sequencing input was CD4+ T cells sorted from blood. The source of these receptors is a woman aged 18-35 years in good health.

This clonotype was observed a few times. V is TRBV12-3 or TRBV12-4 and J is TRBJ2-7; unclear D gene. Trimming removed 5 bases at V and 3 bases at J, with 11 bases between. The CDR3 consists of 13 residues. The CDR3 nucleotides are TGTGCCAGCAGTCCCGACCCCCGCTACGAGCAGTACTTC. Protein sequence: CASSPDPRYEQYF.

The chain joins TRBV5-1 to TRBJ2-2, with 7 bases that match TRBD1. CDR1 and CDR2 from the germline V gene are SGHRS and YFSETQ. The CDR3 has 18 amino acids. After removal of 1 base from V and 1 base from J, the junction contained 10 bases not matched to a gene. In DNA form, the CDR3 reads TGCGCCAGCAGCTTGTTGATTTCGACAGGGCTGAACACCGGGGAGCTGTTTTTT. This sequence encodes CASSLLISTGLNTGELFF.

The chain combines TRBV27 with TRBJ2-2; D remains ambiguous. The germline V gene encodes CDR1 MNHEY and CDR2 SMNVEV (reference sequence). V was clipped by 0 bases and J by 5 bases, with 7 bases between them. CDR3 size: 14 residues. The CDR3 DNA sequence: TGTGCCAGCAGTTTATCACAGCGAACCGGGGAGCTGTTTTTT. It encodes CASSLSQRTGELFF.

This clonotype has only a few counts. This chain uses TRBV3-1 with TRBJ1-1, with 7 positions matching TRBD1. The CDR3 runs to 12 residues. Germline loops: CDR1 LGHDT, CDR2 YNNKEL (reference sequence). J gave up 7 bases and V 3 bases, and 2 bases lay outside the gene matches. The CDR3 nucleotides are TGTGCCAGCAGCCACTCAGGGGGTGAAGCTTTCTTT. Residues: CASSHSGGEAFF.

This clonotype was counted at least ten times. The rearrangement uses TRBV5-1 and TRBJ2-7, with D unclear. Trimming removed 0 bases at V and 3 bases at J, with 7 bases between. CDR3 length: 13 residues. Germline CDR1 is SGHRS and CDR2 is YFSETQ. CDR3 in amino acids: CASSLGLGYEQYF. The CDR3 DNA reads as TGCGCCAGCAGCTTGGGGCTAGGCTACGAGCAGTACTTC.

This clonotype was seen a few times. The chain combines TRBV3-1 with TRBJ2-3, with TRBD2 matching 9 bases. V gave up 0 bases and J gave up 0 bases; unmatched junction bases: 7. This CDR3 comprises 18 residues. Germline-derived CDR1 and CDR2 are LGHDT and YNNKEL (reference sequence). The chain's CDR3 is CASSQDSAGGPSTDTQYF. Written as DNA, the CDR3 is TGTGCCAGCAGCCAAGATTCGGCGGGGGGGCCTAGCACAGATACGCAGTATTTT.

This clonotype has more than one count but fewer than ten. The rearrangement links TRBV29-1 to TRBJ1-2; D not certain. Germline CDR1 and CDR2: SQVTM and ANQGSEA. V lost 0 bases, J lost 1 base, and 12 bases lay in between. The length of the CDR3 is 15 residues. The CDR3 here is CSVEDPGEINYGYTF. The CDR3 DNA is TGCAGCGTTGAAGATCCAGGCGAGATTAACTATGGCTACACCTTC. The entire variable domain, with the rest obtained from reference TRBV29-1 and TRBJ1-2, is as follows: SAVISQKPSRDICQRGTSLTIQCQVDSQVTMMFWYRQQPGQSLTLIATANQGSEATYESGFVIDKFPISRPNLTFSTLTVSNMSPEDSSIYLCSVEDPGEINYGYTFGSGTRLTVV.

Ten or more counts support this clonotype. V is TRBV24-1 and J is TRBJ2-1; 7 bases fit TRBD1. CDR1 is KGHDR, CDR2 SFDVKD, per germline. V lost 3 bases, J lost 6 bases, and 10 bases stayed unmatched. There are 16 residues in the CDR3. The CDR3 DNA reads TGTGCCACCAGTGATCCCGGGACAGCCACCGCCAATGAGCAGTTCTTC. Amino acid sequence: CATSDPGTATANEQFF.